The subject of this entry is one TCR beta chain. This clone showed up just a few times. Its cognate antigen has yet to be identified. Base quality data are lacking; no much larger clone is found one base away. The data belong to a study of cytotoxic CD8 clonotypes in ibrutinib-treated CLL (dated by TCRdb to the early 2020s). About the investigation overall: The cohort had ten to twelve relapsed/refractory and around 16 treatment-naive patients; roughly 17 were IGHV unmutated. Responses were partial in some 24 patients and complete in 2; after median about 63 months follow-up, around 15 stayed in remission and 12 progressed. The response samples were drawn at a median of approximately 11 months into treatment, with a range of roughly 6 to 40 months. An average of about 260,000 productive templates and some 99,000 productive rearrangements was obtained per sample. Longitudinal samples were obtainable from about 30% of the roughly 90 participants in the trial. Cryopreserved peripheral blood mononuclear cells were obtained before treatment, at response, and at either sustained remission or disease progression. Patients were still on ibrutinib when every remission and progressive disease sample was collected.

CDR1 and CDR2 are drawn from the germline V gene (reference sequence): SGHNT, YYREEE. V loses 0 bases of germline sequence and J loses 3 bases, and the interval between the two ends is 5 bases. The CDR3 covers 13 residues, taking in both the cysteine and the phenylalanine. Only CDR3 DNA is held: 39 bases, read in frame from base 1. For TCR beta library preparation, roughly 1.8 micrograms of genomic DNA was extracted from cryopreserved PBMCs. High-throughput TCR beta sequencing was performed on longitudinal blood samples from CLL patients receiving ibrutinib monotherapy. Patients were enrolled in a phase 2 open-label single-center ibrutinib monotherapy trial. Results the study describes overall, beyond this receptor: Baseline clonality was found to be higher than that of age-matched healthy donors and was strongly correlated with circulating CD8+ T-cell counts. At ibrutinib response clonality went up, during sustained remission it held steady, and at progression it dropped back toward baseline. Lymph node repertoires were not examined, and the timing of sampling was not matched between patients in sustained remission and those whose disease progressed. Public clonotypes were rare and either shrank or stayed stable during treatment, and the rise in clonality at ibrutinib response reflected expansion of private clonotypes.

The goal of deep resolution MiSeq sequencing was a depth between 1 in 1 million and 1 in 200,000 T cells, and coverage averaged 10x per clonotype. TCR beta libraries were generated with the immunoSEQ hsTCRB Kit. The paper's processing steps were these. ImmunoSEQ Data Assistant and ImmunoSEQ Analyzer were used for data analysis, and V, D and J genes were assigned according to IMGT definitions. Clonality, which ranges from 0 to 1, was calculated as one minus the normalized Shannon entropy of productive rearrangement frequencies. Public clonotype analysis was restricted to overrepresented clonotypes comprising at least 0.05% of each patient's repertoire. About a dozen age-matched healthy donor repertoires from immuneACCESS served as clonality controls. TCRdb carries this immuneACCESS record with in-frame sequences only. Its versions omit some clonotypes, under half of them owing to an unresolved V gene in the studies checked, with the rest unexplained. Clone size and the V and J calls come from that table; the DNA yielded D and trimming. This sample gives 150,000 or so clones in total; around 80% of them show up just once. The ten largest make up 7.5% to 8% of the sample.

This sequence uses TRBV5-4 and TRBJ2-3; the D gene is perhaps TRBD2, on 5 matching bases. Here the sequenced sample was PBMCs, taken after 36 months of ibrutinib treatment. This TCR derives from a human donor with chronic lymphocytic leukemia. The DNA sequence is as follows: TGTGCCAGCAGCTTGGGAGGGACAGATACGCAGTATTTT. The encoded protein is CASSLGGTDTQYF.